The 31 T cell receptor beta chains listed next were all sequenced from one sample in a study of neurological immune-mediated disorders. TCRdb analysed the 5' RACE reads with MiXCR anew, one entry per CDR3 protein. The table includes roughly 100,000 distinct CDR3 sequences, roughly 3.5% detected once. Material for sequencing was PBMCs. The receptors derive from a woman aged 18-29 years with multiple sclerosis.

This clonotype showed up many times. The chain links TRBV5-1 to TRBJ2-6; 8 positions agree with TRBD1. The trim removed 0 bases at V and 2 bases at J, leaving 16 bases unmatched. The CDR3 is 21 amino acids. CDR1 SGHRS and CDR2 YFSETQ come from the germline V gene. The DNA of the CDR3 is TGCGCCAGCAGCTTGGAGCCACAAGAGTCAGGGGGCGCGGCTGGGGCCAACGTCCTGACTTTC. Amino acid sequence: CASSLEPQESGGAAGANVLTF.

The sample holds many counts of this clonotype. The chain recombines TRBV10-3 with TRBJ2-3, with TRBD1 matching over 8 bases. The germline V gene has CDR1 ENHRY and CDR2 SYGVKD. The CDR3 contains 17 residues. J lost 0 bases, V lost 6 bases, and 11 bases had no gene match. The CDR3 protein is CAIRPGTGLTSTDTQYF. The CDR3 coding sequence is TGTGCCATCAGACCCGGGACAGGCCTTACAAGCACAGATACGCAGTATTTT.

This clonotype came up many times. The chain carries TRBV6-6 and TRBJ1-6, with D tentatively TRBD1 (5 bases). The CDR3 totals 15 residues. CDR1 is MNHNY and CDR2 is SVGAGI in the germline V gene (reference sequence). V lost 6 bases and J lost 8, with 17 bases in between. CDR3 in DNA: TGTGCCAGCAGGCTAAGATCAGGGACTGATTCACCCCTCCACTTT. Protein: CASRLRSGTDSPLHF.

About this clonotype: It may be a read error: a sequence one base away is much more abundant. The J gene is TRBJ1-6, the V gene TRBV27; D gene uncertain. Germline V lookup: CDR1 MNHEY, CDR2 SMNVEV (reference sequence). The CDR3 has 12 amino acids. The CDR3 DNA reads TGTGCCAGCAGTCCTATTAACTCACACCTCCACTTT. This translates into CASSPINSHLHF.

This clonotype appeared many times. The chain uses TRBV15 and TRBJ2-7; D gene uncertain. The V gene's germline CDR1 is LNHNV and CDR2 YYDKDF (reference sequence). The CDR3 loop spans 17 amino acids. The V end was cut by 0 bases, the J end by 1 base, with 16 bases between. CDR3 residues: CATSRDSPGLGSYEQYF. DNA of the CDR3: TGTGCCACCAGCAGAGATTCCCCCGGATTGGGATCCTACGAGCAGTACTTC.

This clonotype occurred many times. CDR3 DNA: TGTGCCAGCAGCTTAGGGTCTGGGACTAATGAAAAACTGTTTTTT. It codes for CASSLGSGTNEKLFF. The chain is built from TRBV11-2 and TRBJ1-4; D call uncertain. CDR3 length equals 15 residues. Trimming left V 1 base short and J 2 bases short, with 8 bases between. Germline V CDR1 and CDR2: SGHAT, FQNNGV.

This clonotype has ten or more counts. CDR3 sequence (DNA): TGTGCCAGCAGTTCATGGACTAGCGGGTCCCAAGAGACCCAGTACTTC. It yields the protein CASSSWTSGSQETQYF. This chain joins TRBV6-2 or TRBV6-3 and TRBJ2-5; 11 nucleotides agree with TRBD2. In germline, CDR1 is MNHEY, CDR2 SVGEGT. The CDR3 runs 16 residues. The V segment lost 4 bases and the J segment 1 base; nucleotides outside the gene matches: 5.

V gene TRBV20-1 combines with J gene TRBJ2-1, with D unresolved. The V end lost 3 bases, the J end lost 5 bases, and 14 bases lay between the germline ends. This CDR3 has 14 residues. CDR1 and CDR2 from the germline V gene are DFQATT and SNEGSKA (reference sequence). This CDR3 reads CSARAVWGNNEQFF. In DNA, the CDR3 is TGCAGTGCTAGGGCTGTATGGGGAAACAATGAGCAGTTCTTC.

This clonotype has a count of ten or more. The V and J genes are TRBV28 and TRBJ2-1, with 9 nucleotides matching TRBD2. Trimming took 6 bases from V and 6 from J; bases not matched to a gene: 3. CDR1 is MDHEN and CDR2 is SYDVKM in the germline V gene. There are 13 residues in the CDR3. CDR3 protein: CASRFSGSNEQFF. DNA of the CDR3: TGTGCCAGCAGATTTAGCGGGAGCAATGAGCAGTTCTTC.

The chain combines TRBV12-3 or TRBV12-4 with TRBJ2-1; 8 bases match TRBD2. The V segment lost 6 bases and the J segment 9 bases; nucleotides outside the gene matches: 19. This CDR3 contains 17 residues. CDR3 bases: TGTGCCAGCAGACGCCCAGCGGGGGCCGCTTTCGGTGGTGAGCAGTTCTTC. Amino acid sequence: CASRRPAGAAFGGEQFF.

Ten or more counts support this clonotype. The J gene is TRBJ2-5, the V gene TRBV5-1, with D perhaps given as TRBD1 or TRBD2 (5 bases each). Per germline, CDR1 SGHRS and CDR2 YFSETQ. The CDR3 runs 15 residues. The V end lost 4 bases, the J end lost 5 bases, and 18 bases lay between the germline ends. The CDR3 DNA sequence: TGCGCCAGCAGCGAGTCGGGACGGTTCAGCGAGACCCAGTACTTC. It codes for CASSESGRFSETQYF.

The chain is built from TRBV6-5 and TRBJ2-7, with D possibly matching TRBD2 (5 bases). V was cut by 2 bases and J by 6 bases, with 8 bases left in between. Germline CDR1 and CDR2: MNHEY and SVGAGI. CDR3 length: 12 residues. The CDR3 is CASSYPEGEQYF. The DNA for the CDR3 is TGTGCCAGCAGTTACCCAGAGGGCGAGCAGTACTTC.

Note on this clonotype: A read error is possible here, since a much larger clone lies one base away. The chain combines TRBV7-9 with TRBJ1-1; D not resolved. V gave up 1 base and J gave up 7 bases, with 13 bases separating them. CDR1 and CDR2 from the germline V gene are SEHNR and FQNEAQ (reference sequence). This CDR3 region has 14 residues. The CDR3 coding sequence is TGTGCCAGCAGCTTAGTTATGAAAGCGAGTGAAGCTTTCTTT. This sequence encodes CASSLVMKASEAFF.

This clonotype appeared many times. The chain uses TRBV20-1 and TRBJ2-7, with D unclear. The CDR3 is made up of 14 amino acids. V lost 1 base and J 6 bases, leaving 16 bases between the germline ends. CDR1 and CDR2 from the germline V gene are DFQATT and SNEGSKA (reference sequence). CDR3 sequence: CSARVATLFGEQYF. CDR3 nucleotide sequence: TGCAGTGCTAGAGTTGCTACTCTCTTCGGCGAGCAGTACTTC.

This clonotype occurred many times. J is TRBJ2-5 and V is TRBV20-1, with D perhaps matching TRBD1 or TRBD2 (5 bases each). The CDR3 loop spans 14 amino acids. Germline V gene sequence: CDR1 DFQATT, CDR2 SNEGSKA (reference sequence). Trimming pared 1 base from V and 5 bases from J, leaving 14 bases between. The CDR3 loop is CSARGFRDPETQYF. In DNA form, the CDR3 reads TGCAGTGCTAGAGGATTTAGGGACCCGGAGACCCAGTACTTC.

This clonotype was counted between two and nine times. The V call is TRBV27, the J call TRBJ2-7; a possible D gene is TRBD1 (6 bases). The V end lost 5 bases, the J end lost 6 bases, and 17 bases lay between the germline ends. Germline V lookup: CDR1 MNHEY, CDR2 SMNVEV (reference sequence). There are 14 residues in the CDR3. CDR3 amino acids: CASSPYSRQAEQYF. Here the CDR3 DNA reads TGTGCCAGCAGTCCCTATTCAAGACAGGCCGAGCAGTACTTC.

This clonotype was seen repeatedly, ten times or more. This chain uses TRBV25-1 with TRBJ1-6, with 9 bases aligning to TRBD1. Losses at the gene ends were 6 bases for V and 10 bases for J; bases not matched to a gene: 7. The germline CDR1 and CDR2 sequences are MGHDK and SYGVNS. The CDR3 has 14 residues. This chain's CDR3 is CASRETGGVSPLHF. The CDR3 region has the DNA TGTGCCAGCAGAGAGACAGGGGGTGTATCACCCCTCCACTTT.

For this clonotype: Its ends do not fully match the called genes, so a read error is possible. The chain joins TRBV6-5 to TRBJ1-3, with a tentative D call TRBD1 (6 bases). The germline gives CDR1 MNHEY, CDR2 SVGAGI. The CDR3 covers 15 residues. Here the CDR3 reads CGSSYQDSHGKTIYF. The CDR3 coding sequence is TGTGGCAGCAGTTATCAGGACAGTCATGGAAAAACCATATATTTT.

Note on this clonotype: Given the absence of the conserved phenylalanine or tryptophan at the CDR3 end, a read error is likely. This chain connects TRBV12-3 or TRBV12-4 to TRBJ2-5, with D perhaps TRBD2 (6 bases). The CDR3 has 15 amino acids. DNA for the CDR3: TGTGCCAGCAGTTTCGGGGGTGCTAGACAAGAGAACCAGTACTGC. Translating it yields CASSFGGARQENQYC.

At least ten counts were recorded for this clonotype. The rearrangement joins TRBV20-1 to TRBJ1-5, with a possible D match to TRBD1 (5 bases). This CDR3 has 14 residues. Germline assignment: CDR1 DFQATT and CDR2 SNEGSKA (reference sequence). V was pared by 6 bases and J by 3 bases, with 15 bases between. The CDR3 DNA reads as TGCAGTGCAGAGAGCCCGGGGGACAATCAGCCCCAGCATTTT. Encoded protein: CSAESPGDNQPQHF.

Ten or more counts support this clonotype. V and J are TRBV20-1 and TRBJ1-2; no clear D. V was clipped by 3 bases and J by 2 bases, with 7 bases between them. Looked up from germline, CDR1 is DFQATT and CDR2 is SNEGSKA (reference sequence). The CDR3 extends over 12 amino acids. The CDR3 DNA is TGCAGTGCTAGTTTACAGAACTATGGCTACACCTTC. Its translation is CSASLQNYGYTF.

This clonotype was detected ten times or more. This chain connects TRBV6-5 to TRBJ2-2, with D possibly being TRBD2 (6 bases). The V end was cut by 0 bases, the J end by 7 bases, with 9 bases between. CDR3 length: 14 residues. Looked up from germline, CDR1 is MNHEY and CDR2 is SVGAGI. CDR3 sequence: CASSYSEGGGELFF. The CDR3 DNA follows: TGTGCCAGCAGTTACTCGGAGGGTGGCGGGGAGCTGTTTTTT.

The sample holds many counts of this clonotype. The CDR3 region has the DNA TGCAGTGCTAGAGAATCCAGGGCTTTCGAGCAGTACTTC. It codes for CSARESRAFEQYF. The V call is TRBV20-1, the J call TRBJ2-7; D might be TRBD1 (5 bases). The CDR3 runs to 13 residues. Germline values: CDR1 DFQATT, CDR2 SNEGSKA (reference sequence). V was pared by 0 bases and J by 6 bases, with 12 bases between.

Ten or more counts support this clonotype. The chain combines TRBV7-2 with TRBJ2-7; 8 bases line up with TRBD2. CDR1 is SGHTA and CDR2 is FQGNSA in the germline V gene. The CDR3 has 15 amino acids. The trim removed 1 base at V and 1 base at J, leaving 3 bases unmatched. CDR3 protein: CASSLDPSGSYEQYF. The CDR3 bases are TGTGCCAGCAGCTTAGATCCTAGCGGGTCCTACGAGCAGTACTTC.

This clonotype was recorded many times. Without the conserved terminal phenylalanine or tryptophan, this CDR3 likely stems from a read error. The DNA is omitted, as the CDR3 cannot be located on it reliably, and the CDR3 follows TCRdb's listing. This chain links TRBV6-5 with TRBJ1-1; the table assigns TRBD1, which was not confirmed against the DNA. The CDR3 sequence runs 10 residues, both termini included. CDR1 is MNHEY, CDR2 SVGAGI, per germline. The CDR3 sequence is CAGGTREKRG.

Details on this clonotype: It may be a read error: a sequence one base away is much more abundant. The V gene is TRBV12-3 or TRBV12-4, the J gene TRBJ2-7; the D is unclear. V lost 6 bases, J lost 2 bases, and 14 bases lay in between. The CDR3 runs 14 residues. The CDR3 bases are TGTGCCAGCAGCCTGCGAAAGGCCGCCTACGAGCAGTACTTC. Protein sequence: CASSLRKAAYEQYF.

The table lists this clonotype with many counts. The rearrangement joins TRBV12-3 or TRBV12-4 to TRBJ1-1, with a tentative D call TRBD1 (6 bases). Trimming stripped 7 bases from V and 0 bases from J, with 12 bases between. This CDR3 contains 14 residues. CDR3 coding DNA: TGTGCCAGCATCTTTGACAGGATGAACACTGAAGCTTTCTTT. As protein: CASIFDRMNTEAFF.

As for this clonotype: This may be a read error, as it is one base from a much larger clone. V and J are TRBV15 and TRBJ1-4; maybe TRBD1 (5 bases). V was pared by 3 bases and J by 11 bases, with 16 bases between. CDR3 length: 14 amino acids. The germline gives CDR1 LNHNV, CDR2 YYDKDF (reference sequence). The CDR3 protein is CATSSPAGGDKLFF. In DNA form, the CDR3 reads TGTGCCACCAGCAGCCCGGCGGGGGGTGACAAACTGTTTTTT.

There are many counts of this clonotype. The chain joins TRBV21-1 to TRBJ1-1. TRBV21-1 is a pseudogene segment. The CDR3 runs to 17 residues. CDR3 nucleotides: TGTGCCAGCAGCAAAGATATCTCACCAGGTCGGAACACTGAAGCTTTCTTT. Protein product: CASSKDISPGRNTEAFF.

This clonotype was counted at least ten times. V and J are TRBV7-2 and TRBJ2-3; unclear D gene. The germline gives CDR1 SGHTA, CDR2 FQGNSA. The CDR3 consists of 14 residues. V dropped 1 base and J dropped 0 bases, with 5 bases sitting between them. The CDR3 bases are TGTGCCAGCAGCTTAGGCGCTAGCACAGATACGCAGTATTTT. Its protein is CASSLGASTDTQYF.

The table lists this clonotype with many counts. The gene calls are TRBV4-2 and TRBJ2-1; D is unresolved. The CDR3 is made up of 14 amino acids. The germline V gene has CDR1 LGHNA and CDR2 YNFKEQ. V was pared by 1 base and J by 9 bases, with 13 bases between. CDR3 DNA: TGTGCCAGCAGCCAAGTCCTAACGGGCGCTGAGCAGTTCTTC. Translation: CASSQVLTGAEQFF.